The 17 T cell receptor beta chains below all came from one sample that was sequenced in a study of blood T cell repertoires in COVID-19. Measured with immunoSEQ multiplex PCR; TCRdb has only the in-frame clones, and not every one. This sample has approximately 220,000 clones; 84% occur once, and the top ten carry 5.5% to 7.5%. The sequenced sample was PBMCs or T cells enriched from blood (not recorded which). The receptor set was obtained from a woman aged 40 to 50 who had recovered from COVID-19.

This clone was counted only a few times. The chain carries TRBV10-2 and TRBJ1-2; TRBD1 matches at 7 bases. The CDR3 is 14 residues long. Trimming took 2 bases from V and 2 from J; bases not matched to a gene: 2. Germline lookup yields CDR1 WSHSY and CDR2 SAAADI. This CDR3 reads CASSEPGQNYGYTF. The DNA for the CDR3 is TGCGCCAGCAGTGAGCCGGGACAGAACTATGGCTACACCTTC.

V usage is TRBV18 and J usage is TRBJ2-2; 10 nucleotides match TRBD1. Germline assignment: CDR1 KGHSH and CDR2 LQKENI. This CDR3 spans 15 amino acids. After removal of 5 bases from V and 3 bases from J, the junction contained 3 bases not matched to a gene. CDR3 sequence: CASSSGTGDTGELFF. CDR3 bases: TGTGCCAGCTCATCCGGGACAGGGGACACCGGGGAGCTGTTTTTT.

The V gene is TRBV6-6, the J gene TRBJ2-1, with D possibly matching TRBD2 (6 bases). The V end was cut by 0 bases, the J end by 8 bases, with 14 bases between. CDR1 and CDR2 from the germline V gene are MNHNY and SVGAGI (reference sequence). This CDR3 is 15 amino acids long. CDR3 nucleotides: TGTGCCAGCAGTTACTCGAGGGGAGGTTTCGATGAGCAGTTCTTC. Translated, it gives CASSYSRGGFDEQFF.

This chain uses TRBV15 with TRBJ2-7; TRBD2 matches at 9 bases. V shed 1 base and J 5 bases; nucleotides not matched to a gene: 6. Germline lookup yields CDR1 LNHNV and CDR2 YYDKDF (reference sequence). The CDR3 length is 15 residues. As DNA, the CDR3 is TGTGCCACCAGCAGAGGACTAGCGGAAGTAAACGAGCAGTACTTC. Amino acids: CATSRGLAEVNEQYF.

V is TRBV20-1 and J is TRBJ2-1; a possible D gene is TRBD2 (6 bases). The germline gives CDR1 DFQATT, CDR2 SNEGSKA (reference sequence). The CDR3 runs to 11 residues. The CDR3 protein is CSTSPSGEQFF. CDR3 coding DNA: TGCAGCACTAGCCCTTCCGGCGAGCAGTTCTTC.

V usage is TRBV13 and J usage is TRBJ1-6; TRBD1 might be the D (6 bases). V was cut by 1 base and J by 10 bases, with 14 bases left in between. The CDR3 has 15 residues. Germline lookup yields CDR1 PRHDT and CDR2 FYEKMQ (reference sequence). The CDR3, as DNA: TGTGCCAGCAGCTTAGCATCGGGGGGCAGATCACCCCTCCACTTT. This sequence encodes CASSLASGGRSPLHF.

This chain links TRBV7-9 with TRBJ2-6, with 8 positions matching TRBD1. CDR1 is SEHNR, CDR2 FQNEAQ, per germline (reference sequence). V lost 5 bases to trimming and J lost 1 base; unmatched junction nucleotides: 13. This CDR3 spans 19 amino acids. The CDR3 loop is CASSPREQGDWSGANVLTF. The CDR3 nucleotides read TGTGCCAGCAGCCCCCGTGAACAGGGGGATTGGTCTGGGGCCAACGTCCTGACTTTC.

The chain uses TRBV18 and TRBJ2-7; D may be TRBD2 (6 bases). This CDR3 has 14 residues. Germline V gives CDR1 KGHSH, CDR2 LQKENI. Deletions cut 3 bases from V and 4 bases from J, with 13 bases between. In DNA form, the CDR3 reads TGTGCCAGCTCACCCTGGACTGCGGGGTACGAGCAGTACTTC. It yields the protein CASSPWTAGYEQYF. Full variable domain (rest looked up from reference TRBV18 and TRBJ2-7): NAGVMQNPRHLVRRRGQEARLRCSPMKGHSHVYWYRQLPEEGLKFMVYLQKENIIDESGMPKERFSAEFPKEGPSILRIQQVVRGDSAAYFCASSPWTAGYEQYFGPGTRLTVT.

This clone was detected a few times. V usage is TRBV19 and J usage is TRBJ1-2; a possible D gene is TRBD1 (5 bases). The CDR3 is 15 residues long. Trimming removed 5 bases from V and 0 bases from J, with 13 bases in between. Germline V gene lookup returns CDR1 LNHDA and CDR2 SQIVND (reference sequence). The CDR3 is CASSGGTLTNYGYTF. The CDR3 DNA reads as TGTGCCAGTAGTGGCGGGACTCTCACTAACTATGGCTACACCTTC.

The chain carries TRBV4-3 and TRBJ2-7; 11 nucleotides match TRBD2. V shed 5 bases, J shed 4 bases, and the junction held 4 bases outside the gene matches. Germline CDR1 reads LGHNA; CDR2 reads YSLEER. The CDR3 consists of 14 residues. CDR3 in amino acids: CASSVTSGSYEQYV. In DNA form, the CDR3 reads TGCGCCAGCAGCGTAACTAGCGGGAGTTACGAGCAGTACGTC.

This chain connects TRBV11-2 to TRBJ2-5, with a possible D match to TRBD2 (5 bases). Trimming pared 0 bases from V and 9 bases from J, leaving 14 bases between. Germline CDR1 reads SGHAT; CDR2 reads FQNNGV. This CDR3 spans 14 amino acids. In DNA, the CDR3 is TGTGCCAGCAGCTTAGATTTGGGAGCTCGGTCCCAGTACTTC. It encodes CASSLDLGARSQYF.

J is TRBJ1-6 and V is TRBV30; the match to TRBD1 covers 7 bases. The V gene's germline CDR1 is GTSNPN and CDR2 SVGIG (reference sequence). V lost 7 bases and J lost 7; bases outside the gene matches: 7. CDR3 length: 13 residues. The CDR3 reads CAFTGDNNSPLHF. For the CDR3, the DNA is TGTGCCTTCACAGGGGATAACAATTCACCCCTCCACTTT.

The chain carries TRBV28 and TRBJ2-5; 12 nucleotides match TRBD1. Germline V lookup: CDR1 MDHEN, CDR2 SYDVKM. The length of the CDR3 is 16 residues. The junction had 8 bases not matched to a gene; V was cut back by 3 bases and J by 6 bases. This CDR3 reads CASSFSGTGGGKTQYF. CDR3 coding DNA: TGTGCCAGCAGTTTCTCCGGGACAGGGGGCGGGAAGACCCAGTACTTC.

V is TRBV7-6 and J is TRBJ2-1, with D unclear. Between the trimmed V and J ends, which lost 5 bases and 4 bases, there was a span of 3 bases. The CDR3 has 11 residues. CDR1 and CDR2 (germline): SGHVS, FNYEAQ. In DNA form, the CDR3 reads TGTGCCAGCAGCCGTTACAATGAGCAGTTCTTC. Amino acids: CASSRYNEQFF.

The CDR3 loop reads CATSDPGLAGGRNNEQFF. The DNA for the CDR3 is TGTGCCACCAGTGATCCGGGACTAGCGGGAGGGCGGAACAATGAGCAGTTCTTC. This chain uses TRBV24-1 with TRBJ2-1, with 16 nucleotides matching TRBD2. Germline CDR1 is KGHDR and CDR2 is SFDVKD. The ends lost 3 bases at V and 5 bases at J; junction bases unmatched: 6. The CDR3 has 18 amino acids.

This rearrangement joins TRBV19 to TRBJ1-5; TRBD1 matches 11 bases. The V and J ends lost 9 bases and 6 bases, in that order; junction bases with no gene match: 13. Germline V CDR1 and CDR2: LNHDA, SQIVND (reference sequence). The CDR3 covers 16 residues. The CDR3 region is CASTSGTGGFIQPQHF. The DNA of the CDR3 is TGTGCCAGCACTAGCGGGACAGGGGGATTTATTCAGCCCCAGCATTTT.

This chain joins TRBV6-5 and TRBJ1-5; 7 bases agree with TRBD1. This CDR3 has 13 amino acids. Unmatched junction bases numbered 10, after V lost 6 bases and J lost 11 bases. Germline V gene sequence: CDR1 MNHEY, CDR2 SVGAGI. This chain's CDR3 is CASSPYRGLAQHF. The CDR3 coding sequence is TGTGCCAGCAGCCCATACAGGGGTCTAGCCCAGCATTTT.